These 29 T cell receptor beta chains were all obtained from the same sample, sequenced in a study of T cells in Graves' hyperthyroidism and ophthalmopathy. Regions amplified from RNA transcripts were the TCR beta CDR3 regions. First-round RT-PCR targeting the TCR CDR3 was performed with the HTBI primer set. TCRdb redid the calling of the multiplex PCR reads with MiXCR, one entry per CDR3 protein. The table shows roughly 580,000 distinct CDR3 sequences, with 11% to 15% occurring only once. Sequencing used blood. These receptors were taken from a woman aged 30 to 39 with Graves' hyperthyroidism that later progressed to Graves' ophthalmopathy.

This clonotype was detected many times. V is TRBV27 and J is TRBJ1-2, with 8 nucleotides matching TRBD1. Trimming removed 5 bases from V and 0 bases from J; junction bases left unmatched: 11. CDR3 length: 17 amino acids. Germline lookup yields CDR1 MNHEY and CDR2 SMNVEV (reference sequence). CDR3 bases: TGTGCCAGCAGTACGAGGACAGGGACCCAATCTAACTATGGCTACACCTTC. Its translation is CASSTRTGTQSNYGYTF.

This clonotype was observed a single time. A read error may be the cause here, since a much bigger clone is one base away. This chain joins TRBV20-1 and TRBJ1-4; the D gene is possibly TRBD1 (5 bases). Germline V lookup: CDR1 DFQATT, CDR2 SNEGSKA (reference sequence). CDR3 length equals 14 residues. The CDR3 spells CSARGTAQNERLFF. The CDR3, as DNA: TGCAGTGCTAGGGGGACGGCGCAGAATGAAAGACTGTTTTTT.

The V and J genes are TRBV2 and TRBJ1-5; the D is unclear. The germline V and J ends were trimmed by 6 bases and 4 bases, with 10 bases remaining between them. Germline CDR1 SNHLY, CDR2 FYNNEI. The CDR3 is 13 residues long. The CDR3 loop reads CASRAYGNQPQHF. DNA for the CDR3: TGTGCCAGCAGAGCTTATGGGAATCAGCCCCAGCATTTT.

This clonotype was seen many times. The genes are TRBV28 and TRBJ1-2; TRBD1 matches 9 bases. Germline lookup yields CDR1 MDHEN and CDR2 SYDVKM. The CDR3 loop spans 18 amino acids. V shed 2 bases and J 1 base; nucleotides not matched to a gene: 11. The CDR3 region has the DNA TGTGCCAGCAGTTTACCCCCGGGACAGGGCAGTTTTAACTATGGCTACACCTTC. Translation gives CASSLPPGQGSFNYGYTF.

About this clonotype: A read error may explain this, as a much larger clone is one base away. This chain connects TRBV20-1 to TRBJ2-6; no firm D call. V was shortened by 2 bases and J by 4 bases, with 3 bases between the two germline ends. The CDR3 sequence is 12 residues long. Germline-derived CDR1 and CDR2 are DFQATT and SNEGSKA (reference sequence). The DNA of the CDR3 is TGCAGTGCTAGAAAGGGGGCCAACGTCCTGACTTTC. Translation gives CSARKGANVLTF.

This clonotype occurred many times. This chain links TRBV25-1 with TRBJ2-1; no firm D call. This CDR3 contains 15 residues. V lost 4 bases to trimming and J lost 3 bases, with 13 bases between them. Per the germline V gene, CDR1 is MGHDK and CDR2 is SYGVNS. The CDR3 reads CASSGGQSGYNEQFF. Here the CDR3 DNA reads TGTGCCAGCAGTGGAGGCCAATCGGGCTACAATGAGCAGTTCTTC.

This clonotype was seen repeatedly, ten times or more. The CDR3 region is CASSFRPGEAFF. CDR3 nucleotide sequence: TGTGCCAGCAGCTTTCGACCGGGTGAAGCTTTCTTT. The chain combines TRBV11-2 with TRBJ1-1; no clear D gene. V was trimmed by 3 bases and J by 7 bases, leaving 9 bases between them. The length of the CDR3 is 12 residues. The germline CDR1 and CDR2 sequences are SGHAT and FQNNGV.

The V call is TRBV6-1, the J call TRBJ2-7; 8 positions match TRBD1. Germline V gene data show CDR1 as MNHNS and CDR2 as SASEGT. Unmatched junction bases numbered 7, after V lost 6 bases and J lost 3 bases. This CDR3 region has 14 residues. The DNA for the CDR3 is TGTGCCAGCAGAAAAGACAGGGGCAGCTACGAGCAGTACTTC. Its translation: CASRKDRGSYEQYF.

The chain carries TRBV3-1 and TRBJ2-1; D perhaps matches TRBD2 (6 bases). The V end was cut by 0 bases, the J end by 3 bases, with 12 bases between. The CDR3 length is 16 residues. The germline V gene has CDR1 LGHDT and CDR2 YNNKEL (reference sequence). In DNA, the CDR3 is TGTGCCAGCAGCCAAGATGATCGGGAGATCTACAATGAGCAGTTCTTC. Its protein is CASSQDDREIYNEQFF.

The V and J genes are TRBV11-1 and TRBJ1-4, with 7 bases that match TRBD1. The CDR3 covers 14 residues. V lost 7 bases and J lost 8; bases outside the gene matches: 10. Germline V CDR1 and CDR2: SGHAT, FQDESV (reference sequence). In DNA form, the CDR3 reads TGTGCCAGCAAACGAGGGGGCGCATGGGAAAAACTGTTTTTT. Translating gives CASKRGGAWEKLFF.

V usage is TRBV10-1 and J usage is TRBJ2-1; perhaps TRBD2 as D (6 bases). The V and J ends lost 3 bases and 4 bases respectively, with 13 bases between them. Germline V CDR1 and CDR2: WNHNN, SYGVQD (reference sequence). The CDR3 sequence is 15 residues long. CDR3 sequence (DNA): TGCGCCAGCAGTGATGGCGGGGAACATTACAATGAGCAGTTCTTC. Amino acids: CASSDGGEHYNEQFF.

This clonotype was recorded at least ten times. V usage is TRBV7-2 and J usage is TRBJ2-3, with TRBD2 as a possible D gene (6 bases). The germline CDR1 and CDR2 sequences are SGHTA and FQGNSA. The CDR3 is made up of 15 amino acids. Trimming removed 1 base from V and 3 bases from J, with 11 bases in between. Here the CDR3 reads CASSLGGGLTDTQYF. Written as DNA, the CDR3 is TGTGCCAGCAGCTTAGGTGGGGGGTTGACAGATACGCAGTATTTT.

This clonotype has a handful of counts. The rearrangement uses TRBV19 and TRBJ2-7; D may correspond to TRBD1 or TRBD2 (6 bases each). CDR1 is LNHDA and CDR2 is SQIVND in the germline V gene (reference sequence). The V end was cut by 5 bases, the J end by 4 bases, with 12 bases between. The CDR3 totals 13 residues. CDR3 DNA: TGTGCCAGTAGTGGCCGGGGGCCGTACGAGCAGTACTTC. As protein: CASSGRGPYEQYF. The entire variable domain, with the rest obtained from reference TRBV19 and TRBJ2-7, is as follows: DGGITQSPKYLFRKEGQNVTLSCEQNLNHDAMYWYRQDPGQGLRLIYYSQIVNDFQKGDIAEGYSVSREKKESFPLTVTSAQKNPTAFYLCASSGRGPYEQYFGPGTRLTVT.

Comment on this clonotype: The junction and the germline gene differ at one end; a read error may be behind it. This chain links TRBV3-1 with TRBJ2-3; 9 bases are shared with TRBD2. Germline CDR1 is LGHDT and CDR2 is YNNKEL (reference sequence). CDR3 length: 17 amino acids. CDR3 sequence: CASSQDASGLATGTQYF. Here the CDR3 DNA reads TGTGCCAGCAGCCAAGACGCAAGCGGACTAGCGACAGGTACGCAGTATTTT.

The rearrangement joins TRBV4-1 to TRBJ2-1; 14 bases match TRBD2. The CDR3 is made up of 17 amino acids. Germline lookup yields CDR1 MGHRA and CDR2 YSYEKL. Trimming removed 5 bases from V and 8 bases from J; junction bases left unmatched: 11. CDR3: CASSSPLTSGRGYEQFF. CDR3 DNA: TGCGCCAGCAGCTCCCCCCTGACTAGCGGGAGGGGGTATGAGCAGTTCTTC.

This clonotype was seen many times. This chain connects TRBV6-2 or TRBV6-3 to TRBJ2-5, with TRBD1 matching over 8 bases. V gave up 6 bases and J gave up 4 bases; unmatched junction bases: 10. The CDR3 runs to 15 residues. Germline V lookup: CDR1 MNHEY, CDR2 SVGEGT. Here the CDR3 reads CASSPGQGSPETQYF. CDR3 in DNA: TGTGCCAGCAGCCCCGGACAGGGATCGCCAGAGACCCAGTACTTC.

This clonotype was seen ten or more times. The chain joins TRBV12-3 or TRBV12-4 to TRBJ2-1; 12 bases are a match to TRBD2. V was clipped by 10 bases and J by 7 bases; unmatched bases: 8. The length of the CDR3 is 14 residues. As DNA, the CDR3 is TGTGCCACGACGCTAGCGGGAGGGCCAAATGAGCAGTTCTTC. Translating it yields CATTLAGGPNEQFF.

This clonotype was detected ten times or more. The V call is TRBV19, the J call TRBJ1-5, with TRBD1 as a possible D gene (5 bases). Deletions cut 8 bases from V and 1 base from J, with 12 bases between. The CDR3 sequence is 14 residues long. Germline V gives CDR1 LNHDA, CDR2 SQIVND (reference sequence). CDR3: CASSVWGSNQPQHF. The CDR3, as DNA: TGTGCCAGTTCCGTTTGGGGGAGCAATCAGCCCCAGCATTTT.

In its sample, this clonotype was seen a few times. This may arise from a read error, as a much more abundant clone is one base away. This chain connects TRBV2 to TRBJ2-2; unclear D gene. Germline CDR1 SNHLY, CDR2 FYNNEI. This CDR3 has 14 residues. The CDR3 nucleotides are TGTGCCAGCAGTGGACGAACGAACACCGTGGAGCTGTTTTTT. Translation: CASSGRTNTVELFF.

CDR3 in DNA: TGTGCCACTAGGGGGCGTAGCAATCAGCCCCAGCATTTT. Its protein is CATRGRSNQPQHF. V gene TRBV19 combines with J gene TRBJ1-5, with 7 bases that match TRBD1. Germline-derived CDR1 and CDR2 are LNHDA and SQIVND (reference sequence). Unmatched junction bases numbered 3, after V lost 10 bases and J lost 0 bases. This CDR3 is 13 amino acids long.

The chain is built from TRBV10-3 and TRBJ2-7; perhaps TRBD1 as D (6 bases). The CDR3 loop spans 15 amino acids. V lost 3 bases to trimming and J lost 0 bases, with 12 bases between them. The V gene's germline CDR1 is ENHRY and CDR2 SYGVKD. As DNA, the CDR3 is TGTGCCATCAGTGATCCCGTGGACAGCTCCTACGAGCAGTACTTC. Protein sequence: CAISDPVDSSYEQYF.

This clonotype was found many times. This chain joins TRBV12-3 or TRBV12-4 and TRBJ1-2; D is unclear. V was trimmed by 2 bases and J by 0 bases, leaving 4 bases between them. This CDR3 has 13 residues. CDR3 loop: CASSLSANYGYTF. The CDR3 region has the DNA TGTGCCAGCAGTTTATCAGCTAACTATGGCTACACCTTC.

The chain joins TRBV6-2 or TRBV6-3 to TRBJ2-7; D gene unclear. Trimming stripped 2 bases from V and 3 bases from J, with 5 bases between. The germline gives CDR1 MNHEY, CDR2 SVGEGT. The CDR3 spans 12 residues. CDR3 DNA: TGTGCCAGCAGTTACGTAAACTACGAGCAGTACTTC. This sequence encodes CASSYVNYEQYF.

This clonotype showed up many times. The chain couples TRBV6-1 to TRBJ2-3; D is ambiguous. There are 13 residues in the CDR3. The germline V gene has CDR1 MNHNS and CDR2 SASEGT. Trimming stripped 7 bases from V and 2 bases from J, with 10 bases between. The CDR3 loop reads CASTGQNTDTQYF. CDR3 in DNA: TGTGCCAGCACAGGCCAAAACACAGATACGCAGTATTTT.

This clonotype was seen repeatedly, ten times or more. The chain employs TRBV11-2 and TRBJ2-1, with TRBD1 matching over 8 bases. CDR1 is SGHAT, CDR2 FQNNGV, per germline. After removal of 5 bases from V and 7 bases from J, the junction contained 13 bases not matched to a gene. CDR3 length: 16 amino acids. Here the CDR3 DNA reads TGTGCCAGCAGCGCGCCGGGACAGGCGTTTTGGAATGAGCAGTTCTTC. Its protein product is CASSAPGQAFWNEQFF. The entire variable domain, with the rest obtained from reference TRBV11-2 and TRBJ2-1, is as follows: EAGVAQSPRYKIIEKRQSVAFWCNPISGHATLYWYQQILGQGPKLLIQFQNNGVVDDSQLPKDRFSAERLKGVDSTLKIQPAKLEDSAVYLCASSAPGQAFWNEQFFGPGTRLTVL.

This clonotype showed up many times. The rearrangement links TRBV20-1 to TRBJ1-1; D may be TRBD1 (5 bases). The germline CDR1 and CDR2 sequences are DFQATT and SNEGSKA (reference sequence). The length of the CDR3 is 14 residues. With 0 bases removed from V and 3 bases from J, the gap between germline ends came to 11 bases. CDR3 sequence (DNA): TGCAGTGCTAGAGAGCCAGGGCTATACACTGAAGCTTTCTTT. Its translation is CSAREPGLYTEAFF.

This chain links TRBV5-6 with TRBJ1-5, with unresolved D. This CDR3 region has 13 residues. Germline loops: CDR1 SGHDT, CDR2 YYEEEE. Trimming removed 5 bases at V and 5 bases at J, with 11 bases between. The CDR3 region has the DNA TGTGCCAGCAGTAGACTTGGAGATCAGCCCCAGCATTTT. Its protein is CASSRLGDQPQHF.

This clonotype was recorded many times. The genes are TRBV20-1 and TRBJ2-7; 12 nucleotides line up with TRBD2. The germline V gene has CDR1 DFQATT and CDR2 SNEGSKA (reference sequence). Trimming at V came to 5 bases and at J to 4 bases, leaving 6 bases not matched to a gene. The CDR3 runs 14 residues. CDR3 sequence (DNA): TGCAGTGCTCCTAGCGGGAGGGCCATATACGAGCAGTACTTC. Amino acid sequence: CSAPSGRAIYEQYF.

This clonotype was counted many times. The chain is built from TRBV12-5 and TRBJ1-5; D uncertain. This CDR3 is built from 17 residues. Germline-derived CDR1 and CDR2 are LGHNT and FRNRAP. Trimming pared 0 bases from V and 1 base from J, leaving 13 bases between. The CDR3 region has the DNA TGTGCTAGTGGTTTGGTACTGGAGGTTTTGAGCAATCAGCCCCAGCATTTT. Translating it yields CASGLVLEVLSNQPQHF. Full variable domain (outside the CDR3, taken from reference TRBV12-5 and TRBJ1-5): DARVTQTPRHKVTEMGQEVTMRCQPILGHNTVFWYRQTMMQGLELLAYFRNRAPLDDSGMPKDRFSAEMPDATLATLKIQPSEPRDSAVYFCASGLVLEVLSNQPQHFGDGTRLSIL.